These 31 T cell receptor beta chains share one sample of origin, sequenced in a study of PD-1 blockade in classical Hodgkin lymphoma. In every patient, relapse followed autologous stem cell transplantation, while exposure to brentuximab vedotin differed. TCRdb keeps only in-frame clones here, not all; method: immunoSEQ multiplex PCR. This sample has tens of thousands of clones, with 60% to 85% found just once. The specimen was peripheral blood mononuclear cells (PBMCs), collected before the second cycle of nivolumab. Receptors were obtained from a human donor with classical Hodgkin lymphoma.

J is TRBJ2-1 and V is TRBV5-1; D unresolved. The germline V gene has CDR1 SGHRS and CDR2 YFSETQ. The ends were cut back, 4 bases at V and 0 bases at J, with 8 bases in the middle. The CDR3 length is 14 residues. The CDR3 loop reads CASSRRNSYNEQFF. The CDR3 DNA is TGCGCCAGCAGCCGACGGAACTCCTACAATGAGCAGTTCTTC.

The chain is built from TRBV11-3 and TRBJ2-3; 10 positions match TRBD1. The germline CDR1 and CDR2 sequences are SGHNT and YENEEA. The CDR3 has 16 residues. Losses at the gene ends were 5 bases for V and 2 bases for J; bases not matched to a gene: 7. The CDR3 DNA sequence: TGTGCCAGCAGCCTCGACAGGGGGCGAGTCACAGATACGCAGTATTTT. It codes for CASSLDRGRVTDTQYF.

The chain uses TRBV20-1 and TRBJ1-2; D remains unclear. V dropped 3 bases and J dropped 8 bases, with 7 bases sitting between them. CDR1 DFQATT and CDR2 SNEGSKA come from the germline V gene (reference sequence). The CDR3 is made up of 10 amino acids. The CDR3 DNA sequence: TGCAGTGCTAGCTTTGGGGGCTACACCTTC. It is translated as CSASFGGYTF.

The J gene is TRBJ2-3, the V gene TRBV30, with no clear D. Trimming removed 2 bases at V and 8 bases at J, with 11 bases between. Per germline, CDR1 GTSNPN and CDR2 SVGIG (reference sequence). The CDR3 totals 12 residues. In DNA, the CDR3 is TGTGCCTGGAGTCCCAGCATGGGTACGCAGTATTTT. This sequence encodes CAWSPSMGTQYF.

The chain combines TRBV5-1 with TRBJ1-1, with D possibly matching TRBD1 (6 bases). The V end lost 4 bases, the J end lost 2 bases, and 9 bases lay between the germline ends. The CDR3 consists of 13 residues. Germline-derived CDR1 and CDR2 are SGHRS and YFSETQ. The CDR3 nucleotides read TGCGCCAGCAGCGGACAGCCAAACACTGAAGCTTTCTTT. Its translation: CASSGQPNTEAFF.

The chain joins TRBV7-9 to TRBJ1-6, with no clear D. Trimming cost V 1 base and J 8 bases, with 18 bases left between them. The CDR3 sequence is 17 residues long. Germline CDR1 and CDR2: SEHNR and FQNEAQ (reference sequence). In nucleotides, the CDR3 is TGTGCCAGCAGCTTAGAGGTTTCGATGGTCTCCTATTCACCCCTCCACTTT. Its protein is CASSLEVSMVSYSPLHF.

This clone was observed many times. V and J are TRBV29-1 and TRBJ2-1; D is possibly TRBD2 (5 bases). CDR1 SQVTM and CDR2 ANQGSEA come from the germline V gene. CDR3 size: 14 residues. V lost 1 base and J lost 9, with 16 bases in between. The CDR3 here is CSVEGPIRGTEQFF. The CDR3 region has the DNA TGCAGCGTTGAAGGCCCGATTCGGGGAACTGAGCAGTTCTTC.

The chain employs TRBV1 and TRBJ2-7; whether TRBD1, the table's D call, matches the DNA was not checked. TRBV1 is given as a pseudogene. This CDR3 region has 19 residues. The CDR3 nucleotides are TGCACAGCAGCCGGGACACCGGGGAACAGAGGTATTCCGTCCTACGAGCAGTACTTC. It yields the protein CTAAGTPGNRGIPSYEQYF.

The chain combines TRBV14 with TRBJ2-7; a weak D match, TRBD1 (5 bases). There are 15 residues in the CDR3. Trimming took 0 bases from V and 0 from J, leaving 9 bases between them. Germline values: CDR1 SGHDN, CDR2 FVKESK. The CDR3 region has the DNA TGTGCCAGCAGCCAAGACAGGGTGAGCTCCTACGAGCAGTACTTC. This sequence encodes CASSQDRVSSYEQYF.

The chain couples TRBV5-1 to TRBJ1-2; 7 bases fit TRBD1. The length of the CDR3 is 12 residues. The germline V gene encodes CDR1 SGHRS and CDR2 YFSETQ. Trimming at V came to 2 bases and at J to 5 bases, leaving 0 bases not matched to a gene. The CDR3, as DNA: TGCGCCAGCAGCTTACAGGGGTATGGCTACACCTTC. Translating it yields CASSLQGYGYTF.

This clone was found once. The V and J genes are TRBV7-9 and TRBJ1-5, with 11 bases that match TRBD1. CDR1 is SEHNR and CDR2 is FQNEAQ in the germline V gene (reference sequence). The V gene end was trimmed by 3 bases and the J gene end by 5 bases; junction bases not matched to a gene: 9. The CDR3 length is 17 residues. In nucleotides, the CDR3 is TGTGCCAGCAGCTTCTGGGTAGGGACAGGGGGAGATCAGCCCCAGCATTTT. It specifies CASSFWVGTGGDQPQHF. The entire variable domain, with the rest obtained from reference TRBV7-9 and TRBJ1-5, is as follows: DTGVSQNPRHKITKRGQNVTFRCDPISEHNRLYWYRQTLGQGPEFLTYFQNEAQLEKSRLLSDRFSAERPKGSFSTLEIQRTEQGDSAMYLCASSFWVGTGGDQPQHFGDGTRLSIL.

V usage is TRBV27 and J usage is TRBJ2-7; 9 bases line up with TRBD1. Losses at the gene ends were 3 bases for V and 3 bases for J; bases not matched to a gene: 3. The CDR3 runs 14 residues. Germline CDR1 MNHEY, CDR2 SMNVEV (reference sequence). The CDR3 reads CASSLLGQGYEQYF. CDR3 DNA sequence: TGTGCCAGCAGTTTGTTGGGACAGGGCTACGAGCAGTACTTC.

The V call is TRBV30, the J call TRBJ1-2, with 8 bases identical to TRBD1. Trimming cost V 0 bases and J 6 bases; bases outside gene matches: 6. The germline V gene encodes CDR1 GTSNPN and CDR2 SVGIG (reference sequence). The CDR3 loop spans 14 amino acids. The CDR3 region has the DNA TGTGCCTGGAGTGTATCAGGGGGCTCTGATGGCTACACCTTC. This encodes CAWSVSGGSDGYTF.

The chain recombines TRBV6-5 with TRBJ1-1, with D possibly matching TRBD1 (5 bases). The CDR3 covers 13 residues. V was shortened by 6 bases and J by 1 base, with 9 bases between the two germline ends. Germline values: CDR1 MNHEY, CDR2 SVGAGI. CDR3 DNA sequence: TGTGCCAGCAGCACGACAGCGAACACTGAAGCTTTCTTT. Translation: CASSTTANTEAFF.

In this sample, this clone turned up a few times. Within the sample, other DNA sequences also encode this same CDR3. The V call is TRBV5-1, the J call TRBJ2-3, with 8 bases matching TRBD2. The V gene end was trimmed by 7 bases and the J gene end by 0 bases; junction bases not matched to a gene: 4. The CDR3 totals 14 residues. Germline CDR1 is SGHRS and CDR2 is YFSETQ. Here the CDR3 reads CASLRGGSTDTQYF. The CDR3 DNA sequence: TGCGCCAGCTTACGGGGGGGTAGCACAGATACGCAGTATTTT.

The V and J genes are TRBV2 and TRBJ1-5; possibly TRBD1 for D (6 bases). This CDR3 contains 15 residues. Germline values: CDR1 SNHLY, CDR2 FYNNEI. Trimming removed 5 bases from V and 2 bases from J, with 13 bases in between. The CDR3 sequence: CASSPRSGGNQPQHF. The CDR3 DNA is TGTGCCAGCAGTCCCCGCTCAGGGGGCAATCAGCCCCAGCATTTT.

This CDR3 reads CASSPSGALLNEQFF. The CDR3 nucleotides are TGTGCCAGCAGCCCTAGCGGGGCCCTATTGAATGAGCAGTTCTTC. The J gene is TRBJ2-1, the V gene TRBV7-3; TRBD2 matches at 9 bases. V trimming: 5 bases; J trimming: 7 bases; junction bases outside the gene matches: 9. This CDR3 spans 15 amino acids. Germline assignment: CDR1 SGHTA and CDR2 FQGTGA.

The chain employs TRBV10-3 and TRBJ1-1, with 9 nucleotides matching TRBD1. CDR3 length: 14 amino acids. V was pared by 2 bases and J by 8 bases, with 6 bases of the junction left unmatched. In germline, CDR1 is ENHRY, CDR2 SYGVKD. CDR3 residues: CAISEGDRAAEAFF. As DNA, the CDR3 is TGTGCCATCAGTGAGGGGGACAGGGCAGCGGAAGCTTTCTTT.

This sequence joins TRBV5-1 and TRBJ2-1; TRBD2 agrees at 14 bases. The CDR3 spans 18 residues. The germline V gene has CDR1 SGHRS and CDR2 YFSETQ. Trimming took 4 bases from V and 5 from J; bases not matched to a gene: 11. Here the CDR3 DNA reads TGCGCCAGCAGCACGGGACTAGCGGGGGCCCTAGGAGACAATGAGCAGTTCTTC. It translates to CASSTGLAGALGDNEQFF.

The chain has TRBV19 and TRBJ1-6, with unresolved D. This CDR3 is built from 14 residues. The V and J ends lost 4 bases and 14 bases respectively, with 18 bases between them. CDR1 is LNHDA, CDR2 SQIVND, per germline (reference sequence). CDR3 sequence (DNA): TGTGCCAGTAGTACCGACCGATTTATTGATGCCCTCCACTTT. Residues: CASSTDRFIDALHF.

The chain carries TRBV18 and TRBJ1-1; tentatively, D is TRBD1 (6 bases). With 0 bases removed from V and 1 base from J, the gap between germline ends came to 9 bases. The CDR3 length is 15 residues. Germline CDR1 and CDR2: KGHSH and LQKENI. The CDR3 DNA is TGTGCCAGCTCACCACCGAGGGGACAGAACACTGAAGCTTTCTTT. Its translation: CASSPPRGQNTEAFF.

The CDR3 is CASSLVSPGTGYNEQFF. CDR3 nucleotide sequence: TGTGCCAGCAGCTTAGTGAGTCCCGGGACAGGGTACAATGAGCAGTTCTTC. The chain has TRBV11-3 and TRBJ2-1; 9 bases line up with TRBD1. The CDR3 extends over 17 amino acids. Trimming cost V 1 base and J 4 bases; bases outside gene matches: 8. Per germline, CDR1 SGHNT and CDR2 YENEEA.

In this sample, this clone is medium-sized (0.01 to 0.1%). The rearrangement joins TRBV6-1 to TRBJ2-4; TRBD2 matches at 7 bases. Germline assignment: CDR1 MNHNS and CDR2 SASEGT. This CDR3 region has 16 residues. V lost 6 bases, J lost 2 bases, and 10 bases stayed unmatched. This chain's CDR3 is CASSERWEGPKNIQYF. The CDR3 DNA follows: TGTGCCAGCAGCGAACGTTGGGAGGGGCCCAAAAACATTCAGTACTTC.

This clone was detected only once. V and J are TRBV11-2 and TRBJ2-7; TRBD1 matches 7 bases. The CDR3 has 14 residues. Germline V gives CDR1 SGHAT, CDR2 FQNNGV. With 5 bases clipped from V and 3 bases from J, the junction kept 7 bases outside the gene matches. The CDR3 spells CASSLGGSGYEQYF. CDR3 DNA sequence: TGTGCCAGCAGCCTAGGGGGCTCCGGCTACGAGCAGTACTTC.

This clone appeared a single time. The CDR3 sequence is CASSPTIAGDDEQYF. The CDR3 DNA reads TGTGCCAGCTCTCCCACTATAGCGGGAGACGACGAGCAGTACTTC. The chain uses TRBV18 and TRBJ2-7; 9 nucleotides match TRBD2. CDR1 KGHSH and CDR2 LQKENI come from the germline V gene. CDR3 length: 15 residues. J lost 5 bases, V lost 6 bases, and 11 bases had no gene match.

V usage is TRBV5-4 and J usage is TRBJ2-1; a weak D match, TRBD1 (6 bases). The CDR3 runs 15 residues. V lost 5 bases and J lost 4, with 16 bases in between. CDR1 is SGHNT and CDR2 is YYREEE in the germline V gene (reference sequence). The CDR3 is CASRRGSGLYNEQFF. CDR3 sequence (DNA): TGTGCCAGCAGGAGGGGGAGCGGATTATACAATGAGCAGTTCTTC.

The chain links TRBV11-2 to TRBJ1-4; 7 bases map to TRBD1. J was trimmed by 2 bases and V by 5 bases; bases with no gene match: 5. The germline CDR1 and CDR2 sequences are SGHAT and FQNNGV. The CDR3 runs to 15 residues. This CDR3 is CASSLVRGTNEKLFF. The CDR3 DNA follows: TGTGCCAGCAGCCTTGTCAGGGGGACTAATGAAAAACTGTTTTTT.

This clone was observed a handful of times. The rearrangement uses TRBV15 and TRBJ1-1; D is unresolved. Trimming stripped 1 base from V and 0 bases from J, with 9 bases between. Germline-derived CDR1 and CDR2 are LNHNV and YYDKDF (reference sequence). This CDR3 comprises 15 residues. Written as DNA, the CDR3 is TGTGCCACCAGCAGAGGGGGATCGATGAACACTGAAGCTTTCTTT. Protein: CATSRGGSMNTEAFF.

This chain uses TRBV6-5 with TRBJ1-4, with 8 bases lining up with TRBD1. Germline CDR1 and CDR2: MNHEY and SVGAGI. The V and J ends lost 5 bases and 5 bases, in that order; junction bases with no gene match: 4. There are 14 residues in the CDR3. CDR3 in amino acids: CASSRTGMNEKLFF. The CDR3 region has the DNA TGTGCCAGCAGTCGGACAGGGATGAATGAAAAACTGTTTTTT.

This clone appeared once. The chain has TRBV6-4 and TRBJ2-3; D gene unclear. Trimming took 6 bases from V and 2 from J, leaving 15 bases between them. CDR3 length: 15 residues. Germline values: CDR1 MRHNA, CDR2 SNTAGT. The CDR3 DNA follows: TGTGCCAGCAGCGCCGAGGTGGCCCCCACAGATACGCAGTATTTT. Encoded protein: CASSAEVAPTDTQYF.

Worth noting for this clone: A read error may be the cause here, since a much bigger clone is one base away. The J gene is TRBJ1-2, the V gene TRBV2; 7 nucleotides line up with TRBD1. This CDR3 is 14 amino acids long. Germline CDR1 and CDR2: SNHLY and FYNNEI. The CDR3 DNA is TGTGCCAGCAGTGATTCGGGACAGCCCTATGACTACACCTTC. Translation: CASSDSGQPYDYTF.